Included here is one T cell receptor (beta chain) sequence, with context. What it binds is unknown. These data come from a study of blood T cells in healthy people across ages. Study conclusions and caveats: A strong correlation between TCR beta diversity and naive T cell percentage was seen.

Sample-barcoded 5' priming and a J-beta primer mix drove a second PCR of about 7 to 12 cycles. In TCRdb, the 5' RACE reads were re-called with MiXCR into one record per CDR3 protein. The top ten hold about a fifth of the sample, which has 850,000 to 1,000,000 distinct CDR3 sequences, roughly 51% seen once. Trimming removed 5 bases from V and 5 bases from J, with 16 bases in between. CDR3 length: 16 residues. Germline V gene data show CDR1 as SGHTA and CDR2 as FQGNSA. Sequencing was done on a sample of blood. This sequence joins TRBV7-2 and TRBJ1-6; D perhaps matches TRBD1 (5 bases). The source is a woman aged 55-70 years in good health. The CDR3 nucleotides are TGTGCCAGCAGCCCCCGGGGCAGTCATAATAATTCACCCCTCCACTTT. Protein: CASSPRGSHNNSPLHF.